The text below deals with one T cell receptor (beta chain). These data are taken from a study of tumor-infiltrating lymphocytes in primary liver carcinoma. Across the whole study: Roughly 3.65 to 8 million productive TCRbeta reads were obtained per sample, with similar numbers across tissue types.

Unsorted bulk tissue (roughly 19-31 mg) underwent RNA and DNA co-extraction. The V segment lost 6 bases and the J segment 6 bases; nucleotides outside the gene matches: 8. Germline assignment: CDR1 ENHRY and CDR2 SYGVKD. This CDR3 contains 15 residues. The input was roughly 0.5 ug total RNA; TCR beta cDNA was made from it with a constant-region primer. Employing slightly modified ARM-PCR, three nested multiplex PCR rounds were run, and these gave rise to the TCR beta libraries. Two initial PCR rounds of roughly 10 cycles each paired TRBV1-TRBV30 forward primers with a C-beta reverse primer. TCRdb fed the multiplex PCR reads into MiXCR, producing one record per CDR3 protein. The sample records around 60,000 distinct CDR3 sequences, over 60% being singletons.

The receptor comes from a middle-aged man with primary liver carcinoma and hepatitis B virus infection. What was sequenced was liver tumor tissue from sampling region 4. This sample's subset: tumor region T4, right-lateral pole. The chain is built from TRBV10-3 and TRBJ2-1, with 10 bases fitting TRBD2. This CDR3 reads CAIRAGTSETNEQFF. The CDR3 DNA sequence: TGTGCCATCAGAGCCGGGACTAGCGAGACCAATGAGCAGTTCTTC.